This T cell receptor beta chain came from a study of control samples from healthy donors and cancer patients. Only in-frame clones appear in the TCRdb table, and some are missing; sequencing was by immunoSEQ multiplex PCR. Altogether about 60,000 clones are present, approximately 90% being singletons, with the ten largest covering more than 1%. CDR1 and CDR2 from the germline V gene are SNHLY and FYNNEI. V was clipped by 5 bases and J by 1 base, with 12 bases between them. CDR3 length: 15 residues. The sequence was collected from a woman between 45 and 65 years old with colorectal cancer. The chain combines TRBV2 with TRBJ1-5; weak D call: TRBD1 (6 bases). Sequenced input: PBMCs. For the CDR3, the DNA is TGTGCCAGCAGTTGGGACATCTTGAGCAATCAGCCCCAGCATTTT. It translates to CASSWDILSNQPQHF.